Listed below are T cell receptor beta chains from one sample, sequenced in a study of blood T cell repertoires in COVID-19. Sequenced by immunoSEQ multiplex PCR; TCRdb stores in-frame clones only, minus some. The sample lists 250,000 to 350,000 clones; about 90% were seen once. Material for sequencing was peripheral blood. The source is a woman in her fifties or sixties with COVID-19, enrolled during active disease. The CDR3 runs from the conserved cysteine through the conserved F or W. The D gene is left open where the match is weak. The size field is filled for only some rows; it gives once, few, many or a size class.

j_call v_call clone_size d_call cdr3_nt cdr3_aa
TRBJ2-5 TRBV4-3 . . TGCGCCAGCAGCCAAGATATAGAGGAGACCCAGTACTTC CASSQDIEETQYF
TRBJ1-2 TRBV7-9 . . TGTGCCAGCAGCTACGCAGGGGGCTACACCTTC CASSYAGGYTF
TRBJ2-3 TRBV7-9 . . TGTGCCAGCAGTAATAGGGACTCCATCACAGATACGCAGTATTTT CASSNRDSITDTQYF
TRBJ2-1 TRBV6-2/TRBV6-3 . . TGTGCCAGCAGTTACCCCCTAGGGGGGGTTCCCTTTAATGAGCAGTTCTTC CASSYPLGGVPFNEQFF
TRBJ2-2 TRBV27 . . TGTGCCAGTTTCAGGGGCACCGGGGAGCTGTTTTTT CASFRGTGELFF
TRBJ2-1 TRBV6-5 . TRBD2 TGTGCCAGCAGTTACGGTGGGACTAGCGGCAGCAATGAGCAGTTCTTC CASSYGGTSGSNEQFF
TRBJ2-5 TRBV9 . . TGTGCCAGCAGCGCCTCCGCGGAGACCCAGTACTTC CASSASAETQYF
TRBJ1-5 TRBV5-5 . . TGTGCCAGCAGCTTGTACGGGGAGGGTGGCAATCAGCCCCAGCATTTT CASSLYGEGGNQPQHF
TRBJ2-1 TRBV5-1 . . TGCGCCAGCAGCGGGACTGGTTACAATGAGCAGTTCTTC CASSGTGYNEQFF
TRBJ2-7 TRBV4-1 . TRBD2 TGCGCCAGCAGTATACTAGCGGGGGAAGCCTACGAGCAGTACTTC CASSILAGEAYEQYF
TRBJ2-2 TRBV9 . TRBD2 TGTGCCAGCAGTTCAATCGGGACTAGCGGGAGTAGGGGCGGGGAGCTGTTTTTT CASSSIGTSGSRGGELFF
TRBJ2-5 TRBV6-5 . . TGTGCCAGCAGTTACTCTCGAGAGACCCAGTACTTC CASSYSRETQYF
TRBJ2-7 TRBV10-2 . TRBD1 TGCGCCAGCAGTGAGCCAGGACAGGGGAAGACCTACGAGCAGTACTTC CASSEPGQGKTYEQYF
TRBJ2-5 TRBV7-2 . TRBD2 TGTGCCAGCAGCTTAGAGCGGGGCCGGACAGAGACCCAGTACTTC CASSLERGRTETQYF
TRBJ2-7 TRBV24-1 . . TGTGCCACCAGTGATCCCTATCAATCCCCTCGGTACGAGCAGTACTTC CATSDPYQSPRYEQYF
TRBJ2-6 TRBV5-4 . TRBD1 TGTGCCAGCAGCTTGGGCGGACAGGGGAGGGTGGCTGGGGCCAACGTCCTGACTTTC CASSLGGQGRVAGANVLTF
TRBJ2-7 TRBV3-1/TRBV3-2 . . TGTGCCAGCAGCCACACCTACGAGCAGTACTTC CASSHTYEQYF
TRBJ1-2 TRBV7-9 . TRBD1 TGTGCCAGCAGCCCAACTTCGGACAGGCTCAGTAGTGGTTATGGCTACACCTTC CASSPTSDRLSSGYGYTF
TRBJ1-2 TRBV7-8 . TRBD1 TGTGCCAGCAGCCTAAAGGACAGGGTAGTGCATGGCTACACCTTC CASSLKDRVVHGYTF
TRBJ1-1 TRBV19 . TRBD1 TGTGCCAGTAGTTCCTGGACAGGGGCGGGCACTGAAGCTTTCTTT CASSSWTGAGTEAFF
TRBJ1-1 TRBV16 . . TGTGCCAGCAGAGCGGGACCTATGAACACTGAAGCTTTCTTT CASRAGPMNTEAFF
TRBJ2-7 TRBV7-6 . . TGTGCCAGCAGCTTAGTTGGGGGGCTAGCGGAATACGAGCAGTACTTC CASSLVGGLAEYEQYF
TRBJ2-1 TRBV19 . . TGTGCCTCGAGTGGGGCAGGGACATACAATGAGCAGTTCTTC CASSGAGTYNEQFF
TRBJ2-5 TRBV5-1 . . TGCGCCAGCAGCTTGGAGGGGGGGCAAGAGACCCAGTACTTC CASSLEGGQETQYF
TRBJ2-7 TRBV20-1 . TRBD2 TGCAGTGCTAGTCCCCCGAGCGGGACCTACGAGCAGTACTTC CSASPPSGTYEQYF
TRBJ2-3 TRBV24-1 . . TGTGCCACCAGTGCGGTTCTAGCGCTCACAGATACGCAGTATTTT CATSAVLALTDTQYF
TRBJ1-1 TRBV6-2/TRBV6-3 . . TGTGCCAGCAGTAGCGGACAGTTTGTGGGCACTGAAGCTTTCTTT CASSSGQFVGTEAFF
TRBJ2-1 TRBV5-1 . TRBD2 TGCGCCAGCAGCTTGGTAGCGGGAGAGAATTATGAGCAGTTCTTC CASSLVAGENYEQFF
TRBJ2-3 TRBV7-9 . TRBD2 TGTGCCAGCAGCTTAGTAGGACTAGCCACAGATACGCAGTATTTT CASSLVGLATDTQYF
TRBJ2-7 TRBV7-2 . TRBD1 TGTGCCAGCAGCTTAATGGGGACAGGGATCAACTACGAGCAGTACTTC CASSLMGTGINYEQYF
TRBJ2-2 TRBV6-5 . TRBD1 TGTGCCAGCAGCATACAGGGGGTGAAGAACGGGGAGCTGTTTTTT CASSIQGVKNGELFF
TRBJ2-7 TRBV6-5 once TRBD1 TGTGCCAGCAGTTGGGACGGGACAGGGTGGGTCTACGAGCAGTACTTC CASSWDGTGWVYEQYF
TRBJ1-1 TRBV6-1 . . TGTGCCAGCAGTGAAGCGATCCAATTCCGCGACACTGAAGCTTTCTTT CASSEAIQFRDTEAFF
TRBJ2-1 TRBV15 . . TGTGCCACCAGCAGAGATTCGGGCAGGATTGGGGGGAATGAGCAGTTCTTC CATSRDSGRIGGNEQFF
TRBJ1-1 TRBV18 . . TGTGCCAGCTCACCATCATCTAGGAACACTGAAGCTTTCTTT CASSPSSRNTEAFF
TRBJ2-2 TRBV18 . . TGTGCCAGCTCACCAGTCGAGAGGAGGCCCGACACCGGGGAGCTGTTTTTT CASSPVERRPDTGELFF